This T cell receptor beta chain was profiled in a study of T cell changes during pregnancy in multiple sclerosis. CDR1 is SGHDT and CDR2 is YYEEEE in the germline V gene. The V and J ends lost 4 bases and 5 bases, in that order; junction bases with no gene match: 1. The CDR3 is 14 amino acids. Sequenced by immunoSEQ multiplex PCR; TCRdb stores in-frame clones only, minus some. The sample holds just under 80,000 clones, over 85% seen once. The clonotype originates from a female donor in good health, enrolled as a control in a pregnancy study. The specimen was peripheral blood, collected in the second trimester of pregnancy. The chain carries TRBV5-6 and TRBJ1-5; 12 nucleotides align to TRBD1. CDR3 sequence reads: CASSRDRGHQPQHF. The DNA for the CDR3 is TGTGCCAGCAGCCGGGACAGGGGGCATCAGCCCCAGCATTTT. The full variable domain, rest sourced from reference TRBV5-6 and TRBJ1-5, is DAGVTQSPTHLIKTRGQQVTLRCSPKSGHDTVSWYQQALGQGPQFIFQYYEEEERQRGNFPDRFSGHQFPNYSSELNVNALLLGDSALYLCASSRDRGHQPQHFGDGTRLSIL.